A single sample is the source of the 8 T cell receptor beta chains below, sequenced in a study of T cells in localized non-small cell lung cancer. Using immunoSEQ multiplex PCR, the repertoire was profiled, and TCRdb retains in-frame clones only, with some absent. The data contain about 33,000 clones, almost 90% of them singletons. Sequencing was performed on peripheral blood, taken before any cancer treatment. These TCRs come from a man between 40 and 70 years old with stage I lung adenocarcinoma.

The CDR3 region has the DNA TGCGCCAGCAGCTCGACCGGGACAGGGTACAATGAGCAGTTCTTC. This gives the protein CASSSTGTGYNEQFF. The J gene is TRBJ2-1, the V gene TRBV5-1; 9 bases map to TRBD1. Germline V gene data show CDR1 as SGHRS and CDR2 as YFSETQ. Unmatched junction bases numbered 5, after V lost 3 bases and J lost 4 bases. This CDR3 spans 15 amino acids.

The chain links TRBV11-2 to TRBJ1-6, with D uncertain. CDR1 and CDR2 (germline): SGHAT, FQNNGV. V was shortened by 1 base and J by 10 bases, with 2 bases between the two germline ends. The CDR3 contains 11 residues. The CDR3 is CASSLVSPLHF. The CDR3, as DNA: TGTGCCAGCAGCTTAGTATCACCCCTCCACTTT.

V usage is TRBV19 and J usage is TRBJ2-5, with D possibly being TRBD1 (5 bases). CDR1 and CDR2 from the germline V gene are LNHDA and SQIVND (reference sequence). This CDR3 spans 14 amino acids. The V gene lost 4 bases and the J gene lost 7 bases, with 16 bases spanning the gap. Written as DNA, the CDR3 is TGTGCCAGTAGTAGTCACAGGTTCGTTGGGACCCAGTACTTC. Encoded protein: CASSSHRFVGTQYF.

The chain is built from TRBV7-9 and TRBJ2-7, with D perhaps matching TRBD1 or TRBD2 (5 bases each). V was trimmed by 4 bases and J by 1 base, leaving 20 bases between them. This CDR3 has 17 amino acids. The germline CDR1 and CDR2 sequences are SEHNR and FQNEAQ (reference sequence). The CDR3 here is CASSSRTHGAGSYEQYF. The CDR3, as DNA: TGTGCCAGCAGCTCGCGAACACACGGGGCAGGATCCTACGAGCAGTACTTC.

The chain is built from TRBV27 and TRBJ1-2; D is undetermined. Trimming cost V 4 bases and J 1 base, with 7 bases left between them. CDR1 MNHEY and CDR2 SMNVEV come from the germline V gene (reference sequence). The CDR3 consists of 13 residues. As DNA, the CDR3 is TGTGCCAGCAGTTCCGGGGATAACTATGGCTACACCTTC. It yields the protein CASSSGDNYGYTF.

J is TRBJ1-6 and V is TRBV5-5; no reliable D call. Germline V gives CDR1 SGHKS, CDR2 YYEKEE (reference sequence). With 1 base removed from V and 2 bases from J, the gap between germline ends came to 10 bases. This CDR3 has 16 amino acids. The CDR3 sequence: CASSLNAGTYNSPLHF. CDR3 in DNA: TGTGCCAGCAGCTTGAATGCGGGAACCTATAATTCACCCCTCCACTTT.

This chain links TRBV7-2 with TRBJ2-1; D call uncertain. Trimming pared 1 base from V and 1 base from J, leaving 2 bases between. Germline V gives CDR1 SGHTA, CDR2 FQGNSA. The CDR3 spans 13 residues. The CDR3 loop reads CASSLVSYNEQFF. CDR3 DNA sequence: TGTGCCAGCAGCTTAGTTTCCTACAATGAGCAGTTCTTC.

The chain uses TRBV30 and TRBJ1-2, with TRBD1 matching 8 bases. Germline CDR1 reads GTSNPN; CDR2 reads SVGIG (reference sequence). The CDR3 runs 14 residues. V lost 2 bases and J lost 10; bases outside the gene matches: 12. In DNA, the CDR3 is TGTGCCTGGAGTCGAAACCTCCGGGACAGGCTCTACACCTTC. Encoded protein: CAWSRNLRDRLYTF.